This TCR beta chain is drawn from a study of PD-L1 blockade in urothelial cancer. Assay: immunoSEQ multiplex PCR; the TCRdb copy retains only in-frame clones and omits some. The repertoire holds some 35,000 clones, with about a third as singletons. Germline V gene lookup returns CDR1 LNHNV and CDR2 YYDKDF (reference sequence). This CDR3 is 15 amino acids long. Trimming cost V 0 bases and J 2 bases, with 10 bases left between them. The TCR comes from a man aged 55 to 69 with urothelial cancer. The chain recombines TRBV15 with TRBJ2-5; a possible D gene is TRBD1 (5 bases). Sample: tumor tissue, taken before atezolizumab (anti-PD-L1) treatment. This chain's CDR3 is CATSRDIAGQETQYF. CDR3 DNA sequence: TGTGCCACCAGCAGAGATATCGCAGGGCAAGAGACCCAGTACTTC. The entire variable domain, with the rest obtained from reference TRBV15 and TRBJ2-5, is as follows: DAMVIQNPRYQVTQFGKPVTLSCSQTLNHNVMYWYQQKSSQAPKLLFHYYDKDFNNEADTPDNFQSRRPNTSFCFLDIRSPGLGDTAMYLCATSRDIAGQETQYFGPGTRLLVL.